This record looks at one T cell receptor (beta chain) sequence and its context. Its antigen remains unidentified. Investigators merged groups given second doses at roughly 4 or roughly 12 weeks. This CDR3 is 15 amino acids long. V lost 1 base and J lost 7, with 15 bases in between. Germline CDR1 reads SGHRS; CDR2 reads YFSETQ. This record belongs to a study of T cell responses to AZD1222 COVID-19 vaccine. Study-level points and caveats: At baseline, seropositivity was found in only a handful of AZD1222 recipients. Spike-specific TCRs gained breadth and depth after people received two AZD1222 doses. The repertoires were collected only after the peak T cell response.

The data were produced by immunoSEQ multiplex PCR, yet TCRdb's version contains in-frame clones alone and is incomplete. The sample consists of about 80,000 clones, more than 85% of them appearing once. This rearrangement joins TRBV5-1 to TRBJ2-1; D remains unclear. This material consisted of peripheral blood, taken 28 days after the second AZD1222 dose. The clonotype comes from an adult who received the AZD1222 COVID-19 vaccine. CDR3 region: CASSLLQAVGNEQFF. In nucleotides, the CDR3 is TGCGCCAGCAGCTTGTTGCAGGCCGTGGGGAATGAGCAGTTCTTC.